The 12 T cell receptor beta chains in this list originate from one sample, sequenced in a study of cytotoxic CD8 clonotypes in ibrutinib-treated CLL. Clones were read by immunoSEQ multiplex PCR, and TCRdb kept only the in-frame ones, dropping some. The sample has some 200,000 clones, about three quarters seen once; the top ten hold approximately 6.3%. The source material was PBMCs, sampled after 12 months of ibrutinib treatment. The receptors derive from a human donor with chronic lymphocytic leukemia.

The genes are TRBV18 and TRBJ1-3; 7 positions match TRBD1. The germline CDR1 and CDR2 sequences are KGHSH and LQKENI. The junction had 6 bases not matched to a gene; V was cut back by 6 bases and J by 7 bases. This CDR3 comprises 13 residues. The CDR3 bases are TGTGCCAGCTCTACGGACAGGTTGAACACCATATATTTT. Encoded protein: CASSTDRLNTIYF.

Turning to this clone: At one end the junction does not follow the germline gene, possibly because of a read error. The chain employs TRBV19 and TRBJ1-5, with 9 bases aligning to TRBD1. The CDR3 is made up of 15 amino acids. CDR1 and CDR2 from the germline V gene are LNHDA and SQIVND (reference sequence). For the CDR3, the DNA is TGTGCCAGTATCGAGAGGGACAGGGTCAATGAGCCCCAGCATTTT. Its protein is CASIERDRVNEPQHF.

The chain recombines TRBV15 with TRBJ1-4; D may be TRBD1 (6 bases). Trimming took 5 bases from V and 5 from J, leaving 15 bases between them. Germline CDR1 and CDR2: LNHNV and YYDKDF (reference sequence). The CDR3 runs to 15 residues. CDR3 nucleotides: TGTGCCACCAGCTTACGACAGGCGTTCAATGAAAAACTGTTTTTT. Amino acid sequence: CATSLRQAFNEKLFF.

CDR3 residues: CASRGSGYSTDTQYF. The CDR3 DNA reads as TGTGCCAGCAGGGGTAGCGGCTATAGCACAGATACGCAGTATTTT. V gene TRBV27 combines with J gene TRBJ2-3; D might be TRBD2 (6 bases). The germline V gene has CDR1 MNHEY and CDR2 SMNVEV (reference sequence). The V end was cut by 6 bases, the J end by 0 bases, with 13 bases between. The CDR3 loop spans 15 amino acids.

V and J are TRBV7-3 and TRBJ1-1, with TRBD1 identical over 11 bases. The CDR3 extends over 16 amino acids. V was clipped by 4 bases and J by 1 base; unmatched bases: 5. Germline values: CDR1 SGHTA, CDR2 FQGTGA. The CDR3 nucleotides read TGTGCCAGCAGCTCTTGGGACAGGGGGTCGAACACTGAAGCTTTCTTT. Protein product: CASSSWDRGSNTEAFF.

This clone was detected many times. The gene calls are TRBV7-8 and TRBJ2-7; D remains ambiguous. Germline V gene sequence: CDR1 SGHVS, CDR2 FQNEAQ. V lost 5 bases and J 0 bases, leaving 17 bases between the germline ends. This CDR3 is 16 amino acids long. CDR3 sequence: CASSPTPGKDSYEQYF. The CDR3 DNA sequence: TGTGCCAGCAGCCCCACCCCGGGCAAAGACTCCTACGAGCAGTACTTC.

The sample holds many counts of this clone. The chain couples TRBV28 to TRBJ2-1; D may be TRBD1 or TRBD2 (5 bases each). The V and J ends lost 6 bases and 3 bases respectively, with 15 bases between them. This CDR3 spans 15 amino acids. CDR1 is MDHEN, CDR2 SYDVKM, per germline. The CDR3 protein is CASSKPRGDYNEQFF. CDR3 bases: TGTGCCAGCAGCAAACCGAGGGGAGACTACAATGAGCAGTTCTTC.

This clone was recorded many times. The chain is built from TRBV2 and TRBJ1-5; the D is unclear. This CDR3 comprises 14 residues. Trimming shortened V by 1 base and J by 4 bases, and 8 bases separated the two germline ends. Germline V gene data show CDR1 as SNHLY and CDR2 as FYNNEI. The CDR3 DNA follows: TGTGCCAGCAGTGAAGAAAAGGGAAATCAGCCCCAGCATTTT. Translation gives CASSEEKGNQPQHF. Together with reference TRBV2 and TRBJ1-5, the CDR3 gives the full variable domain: EPEVTQTPSHQVTQMGQEVILRCVPISNHLYFYWYRQILGQKVEFLVSFYNNEISEKSEIFDDQFSVERPDGSNFTLKIRSTKLEDSAMYFCASSEEKGNQPQHFGDGTRLSIL.

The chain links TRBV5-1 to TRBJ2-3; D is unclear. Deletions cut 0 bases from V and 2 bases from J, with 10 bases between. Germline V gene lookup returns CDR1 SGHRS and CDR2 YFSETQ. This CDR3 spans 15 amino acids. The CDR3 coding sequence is TGCGCCAGCAGCTTGGAAGCAGTCTCCACAGATACGCAGTATTTT. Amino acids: CASSLEAVSTDTQYF.

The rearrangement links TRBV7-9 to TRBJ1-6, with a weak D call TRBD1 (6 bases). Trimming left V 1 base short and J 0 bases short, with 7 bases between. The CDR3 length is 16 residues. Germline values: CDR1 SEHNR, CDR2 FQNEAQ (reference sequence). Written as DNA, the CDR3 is TGTGCCAGCAGCTTAGAAGGGGGCTCCTATAATTCACCCCTCCACTTT. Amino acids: CASSLEGGSYNSPLHF. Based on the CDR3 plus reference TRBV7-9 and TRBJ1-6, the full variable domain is DTGVSQNPRHKITKRGQNVTFRCDPISEHNRLYWYRQTLGQGPEFLTYFQNEAQLEKSRLLSDRFSAERPKGSFSTLEIQRTEQGDSAMYLCASSLEGGSYNSPLHFGNGTRLTVT.

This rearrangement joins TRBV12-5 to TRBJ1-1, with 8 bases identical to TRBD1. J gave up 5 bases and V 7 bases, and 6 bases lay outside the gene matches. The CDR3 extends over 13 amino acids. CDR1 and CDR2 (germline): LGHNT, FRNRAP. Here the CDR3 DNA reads TGTGCTAGTGCCCAGGGGGCGGTAACTGAAGCTTTCTTT. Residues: CASAQGAVTEAFF.

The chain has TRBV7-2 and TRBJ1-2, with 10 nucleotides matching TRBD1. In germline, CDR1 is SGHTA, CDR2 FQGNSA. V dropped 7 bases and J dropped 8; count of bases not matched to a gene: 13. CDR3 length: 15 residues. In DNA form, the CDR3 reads TGTGCCAGCACCTTCCAGAAAGGGACAGGGGAAGGCTACACCTTC. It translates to CASTFQKGTGEGYTF.